Sequencing of this TCR beta chain was carried out in a study of T cell responses to AZD1222 COVID-19 vaccine. V was clipped by 7 bases and J by 0 bases, with 17 bases between them. CDR3 length: 16 amino acids. Looked up from germline, CDR1 is SGHTS and CDR2 is YDEGEE. This clone was observed a few times. Its specificity is not known. The study's findings and limits: The study identified only 6 or 7 AZD1222 recipients as seropositive at baseline. The span of vaccine-associated CD4 TCRs extended across spike, with dominance at 160-218 and 743-854. An increase in Spike-specific TCR breadth and depth was observed after two AZD1222 doses. Clonal diversity was possibly underestimated; the donors were predominantly white British and more often female.

Clones were read by immunoSEQ multiplex PCR, and TCRdb kept only the in-frame ones, dropping some. The sample lists about 180,000 clones; 90% were seen once. The clonotype comes from an adult in good health. The V and J genes are TRBV5-8 and TRBJ2-1; D might be TRBD1 or TRBD2, each matching 6 bases. This specimen was peripheral blood, taken on day 0 of AZD1222 vaccination. As DNA, the CDR3 is TGTGCCAGCCGCCCTGGGGGGCCGAGCTCCTACAATGAGCAGTTCTTC. Protein sequence: CASRPGGPSSYNEQFF.